These 24 T cell receptor beta chains share one sample of origin, sequenced in a study of T cell changes during pregnancy in multiple sclerosis. The method was immunoSEQ multiplex PCR; TCRdb's version includes in-frame clones alone and lacks a portion of them. Here the sample spans 55,000 to 65,000 clones, 90% to 95% being singletons. Source: peripheral blood, taken after pregnancy. Receptor source: a female donor with multiple sclerosis, enrolled in a pregnancy study.

This clone was observed once. The rearrangement joins TRBV4-2 to TRBJ1-2; 10 nucleotides line up with TRBD1. Per the germline V gene, CDR1 is LGHNA and CDR2 is YNFKEQ. After removal of 4 bases from V and 6 bases from J, the junction contained 8 bases not matched to a gene. This CDR3 is 15 amino acids long. CDR3 protein: CASSPHSGTGDGYTF. The DNA of the CDR3 is TGTGCCAGCAGCCCCCACTCCGGGACAGGGGATGGCTACACCTTC.

CDR3 protein: CASSWDRLYNEQFF. The CDR3 nucleotides are TGTGCCAGCAGTTGGGACAGGCTCTACAATGAGCAGTTCTTC. The chain recombines TRBV6-5 with TRBJ2-1; 8 bases match TRBD1. The CDR3 extends over 14 amino acids. From germline, CDR1 is MNHEY and CDR2 SVGAGI. V dropped 4 bases and J dropped 3; count of bases not matched to a gene: 2.

The rearrangement links TRBV5-4 to TRBJ2-7, with D maybe TRBD2 (5 bases). The germline gives CDR1 SGHNT, CDR2 YYREEE (reference sequence). This CDR3 region has 15 residues. V lost 0 bases and J lost 7, with 17 bases in between. The CDR3 reads CASSLGRGLGNEQYF. The CDR3 DNA reads TGTGCCAGCAGCTTGGGTCGGGGTCTCGGGAATGAGCAGTACTTC.

The chain has TRBV9 and TRBJ2-7; D is ambiguous. The CDR3 totals 14 residues. Germline V CDR1 and CDR2: SGDLS, YYNGEE. The V end was cut by 0 bases, the J end by 2 bases, with 9 bases between. CDR3 sequence reads: CASSVGSQTYEQYF. The CDR3, as DNA: TGTGCCAGCAGCGTAGGTTCACAGACCTACGAGCAGTACTTC.

The CDR3 spells CSVELALAGDSYEQYF. The CDR3 region has the DNA TGCAGCGTTGAATTAGCTCTAGCGGGGGACTCCTACGAGCAGTACTTC. The chain recombines TRBV29-1 with TRBJ2-7; TRBD2 matches 10 bases. After removal of 2 bases from V and 0 bases from J, the junction contained 7 bases not matched to a gene. Per germline, CDR1 SQVTM and CDR2 ANQGSEA. The CDR3 consists of 16 residues.

This chain joins TRBV11-3 and TRBJ1-1; maybe TRBD1 (6 bases). The CDR3 loop spans 12 amino acids. V was shortened by 2 bases and J by 7 bases, with 8 bases between the two germline ends. Germline assignment: CDR1 SGHNT and CDR2 YENEEA. CDR3 nucleotide sequence: TGTGCCAGCAGCTTATCAGGGGTTGAAGCTTTCTTT. The encoded protein is CASSLSGVEAFF.

V and J are TRBV19 and TRBJ1-2; no clear D gene. Germline assignment: CDR1 LNHDA and CDR2 SQIVND (reference sequence). The length of the CDR3 is 15 residues. V was shortened by 1 base and J by 0 bases, with 9 bases between the two germline ends. The CDR3 region has the DNA TGTGCCAGTAGTATAGTTGACGGAGCTAACTATGGCTACACCTTC. Its translation: CASSIVDGANYGYTF. Full variable domain (outside the CDR3, taken from reference TRBV19 and TRBJ1-2): DGGITQSPKYLFRKEGQNVTLSCEQNLNHDAMYWYRQDPGQGLRLIYYSQIVNDFQKGDIAEGYSVSREKKESFPLTVTSAQKNPTAFYLCASSIVDGANYGYTFGSGTRLTVV.

The chain links TRBV4-3 to TRBJ1-2, with TRBD1 identical over 8 bases. The V segment lost 0 bases and the J segment 8 bases; nucleotides outside the gene matches: 14. Germline-derived CDR1 and CDR2 are LGHNA and YSLEER. There are 17 residues in the CDR3. The CDR3 sequence: CASSQDLLGGRTGGYTF. The CDR3 nucleotides are TGCGCCAGCAGCCAAGATCTGTTAGGGGGGAGGACAGGGGGCTACACCTTC.

The J gene is TRBJ2-3, the V gene TRBV27, with TRBD2 matching 8 bases. J lost 6 bases, V lost 8 bases, and 13 bases had no gene match. CDR1 is MNHEY and CDR2 is SMNVEV in the germline V gene (reference sequence). The CDR3 runs to 15 residues. The CDR3 sequence is CASSTTGRAKDTQYF. The CDR3 DNA reads TGTGCCAGCTCTACGACCGGGAGGGCCAAGGATACGCAGTATTTT.

Only one count was recorded for this clone. This chain connects TRBV15 to TRBJ2-5; no firm D call. Gene TRBJ2-7 matches the end of the DNA better, so the J call may be wrong. Germline-derived CDR1 and CDR2 are LNHNV and YYDKDF (reference sequence). The length of the CDR3 is 13 residues. This CDR3 is CATSFDSPYEQYF. Here the CDR3 DNA reads TGTGCCACCAGCTTCGATAGCCCTTACGAGCAGTACTTC.

The chain uses TRBV6-1 and TRBJ1-5; maybe TRBD1 (6 bases). This CDR3 region has 13 residues. Trimming pared 6 bases from V and 3 bases from J, leaving 9 bases between. Per the germline V gene, CDR1 is MNHNS and CDR2 is SASEGT. Here the CDR3 DNA reads TGTGCCAGCAGAGGACAGTACAATCAGCCCCAGCATTTT. This encodes CASRGQYNQPQHF.

The V and J genes are TRBV19 and TRBJ1-5, with TRBD1 as a possible D gene (6 bases). Looked up from germline, CDR1 is LNHDA and CDR2 is SQIVND (reference sequence). The CDR3 has 16 residues. Trimming left V 5 bases short and J 3 bases short, with 17 bases between. In DNA form, the CDR3 reads TGTGCCAGTAGTGACCTTCGACAGGTATCCAATCAGCCCCAGCATTTT. It codes for CASSDLRQVSNQPQHF.

The V call is TRBV11-3, the J call TRBJ2-1; D perhaps matches TRBD2 (6 bases). The CDR3 has 15 amino acids. V was cut by 0 bases and J by 8 bases, with 14 bases left in between. CDR1 is SGHNT and CDR2 is YENEEA in the germline V gene. CDR3: CASSLDAGTWDEQFF. The CDR3 DNA reads TGTGCCAGCAGCTTAGACGCGGGGACTTGGGATGAGCAGTTCTTC. Full variable domain (missing parts from reference TRBV11-3 and TRBJ2-1): EAGVVQSPRYKIIEKKQPVAFWCNPISGHNTLYWYLQNLGQGPELLIRYENEEAVDDSQLPKDRFSAERLKGVDSTLKIQPAELGDSAVYLCASSLDAGTWDEQFFGPGTRLTVL.

The rearrangement joins TRBV25-1 to TRBJ2-5, with 7 bases aligning to TRBD2. V lost 4 bases and J lost 3; bases outside the gene matches: 2. Germline V gene sequence: CDR1 MGHDK, CDR2 SYGVNS. The length of the CDR3 is 13 residues. As DNA, the CDR3 is TGTGCCAGCAGTGGGGGGGGGAAAGAGACCCAGTACTTC. Its translation is CASSGGGKETQYF.

This chain links TRBV13 with TRBJ1-1; TRBD1 matches at 9 bases. CDR3 length equals 15 residues. Germline V lookup: CDR1 PRHDT, CDR2 FYEKMQ (reference sequence). V lost 4 bases to trimming and J lost 7 bases; unmatched junction nucleotides: 10. The CDR3 region has the DNA TGTGCCAGCAGCTCCCCGACAGGGGGTACCCATGAAGCTTTCTTT. Protein sequence: CASSSPTGGTHEAFF. Together with reference TRBV13 and TRBJ1-1, the CDR3 gives the full variable domain: AAGVIQSPRHLIKEKRETATLKCYPIPRHDTVYWYQQGPGQDPQFLISFYEKMQSDKGSIPDRFSAQQFSDYHSELNMSSLELGDSALYFCASSSPTGGTHEAFFGQGTRLTVV.

The V gene is TRBV6-6, the J gene TRBJ2-2, with 8 bases aligning to TRBD2. From germline, CDR1 is MNHNY and CDR2 SVGAGI (reference sequence). The CDR3 has 16 amino acids. Trimming removed 5 bases from V and 5 bases from J; junction bases left unmatched: 10. CDR3 loop: CASSPPGGELTGELFF. In DNA, the CDR3 is TGTGCCAGCAGTCCACCCGGGGGGGAACTTACCGGGGAGCTGTTTTTT.

V gene TRBV7-8 combines with J gene TRBJ2-3; no definite D call. CDR1 is SGHVS, CDR2 FQNEAQ, per germline. CDR3 length: 14 amino acids. V lost 0 bases and J 1 base, leaving 5 bases between the germline ends. This CDR3 reads CASSLAPGTDTQYF. CDR3 bases: TGTGCCAGCAGCTTAGCGCCAGGCACAGATACGCAGTATTTT.

This sequence joins TRBV5-1 and TRBJ2-7; D not certain. CDR1 and CDR2 from the germline V gene are SGHRS and YFSETQ. The CDR3 spans 12 residues. V was trimmed by 4 bases and J by 2 bases, leaving 7 bases between them. CDR3 DNA sequence: TGCGCCAGCAGCGCAGATACCTACGAGCAGTACTTC. Encoded protein: CASSADTYEQYF.

This chain joins TRBV2 and TRBJ2-5; 7 positions agree with TRBD2. J gave up 2 bases and V 4 bases, and 10 bases lay outside the gene matches. Germline V gene sequence: CDR1 SNHLY, CDR2 FYNNEI. The CDR3 has 16 amino acids. CDR3 sequence reads: CASSVLKRGGQETQYF. For the CDR3, the DNA is TGTGCCAGCAGTGTATTAAAAAGGGGAGGGCAAGAGACCCAGTACTTC.

The chain couples TRBV28 to TRBJ2-3; 7 positions match TRBD1. V shed 10 bases, J shed 4 bases, and the junction held 14 bases outside the gene matches. The CDR3 is 15 amino acids. The germline V gene encodes CDR1 MDHEN and CDR2 SYDVKM. CDR3: CATQEAGGHADTQYF. Written as DNA, the CDR3 is TGTGCCACCCAGGAGGCAGGGGGTCATGCAGATACGCAGTATTTT.

This chain uses TRBV11-3 with TRBJ2-1; 10 bases match TRBD2. The germline V gene encodes CDR1 SGHNT and CDR2 YENEEA. CDR3 length: 17 residues. With V trimmed by 2 bases and J by 4 bases, 8 bases remained unmatched. CDR3 DNA sequence: TGTGCCAGCAGCTTAAAGAGCGGGAGGGTGGGGTACAATGAGCAGTTCTTC. Its protein is CASSLKSGRVGYNEQFF. The variable domain in full, with the rest retrieved from reference TRBV11-3 and TRBJ2-1, is EAGVVQSPRYKIIEKKQPVAFWCNPISGHNTLYWYLQNLGQGPELLIRYENEEAVDDSQLPKDRFSAERLKGVDSTLKIQPAELGDSAVYLCASSLKSGRVGYNEQFFGPGTRLTVL.

The gene calls are TRBV10-3 and TRBJ2-1, with TRBD2 matching 10 bases. The CDR3 has 17 residues. Unmatched junction bases numbered 10, after V lost 3 bases and J lost 5 bases. Germline V gene sequence: CDR1 ENHRY, CDR2 SYGVKD. CDR3 residues: CAISDYLGTSADNEQFF. The CDR3 DNA reads TGTGCCATCAGTGACTACCTCGGGACTAGCGCCGACAATGAGCAGTTCTTC.

This clone has a single count. The V gene is TRBV27, the J gene TRBJ1-5; 11 positions agree with TRBD1. Trimming removed 5 bases from V and 6 bases from J; junction bases left unmatched: 6. Germline V gene data show CDR1 as MNHEY and CDR2 as SMNVEV (reference sequence). CDR3 length: 15 amino acids. CDR3: CASSIGQGAGQPQHF. CDR3 coding DNA: TGTGCCAGCAGTATTGGACAGGGGGCAGGTCAGCCCCAGCATTTT.

This chain connects TRBV29-1 to TRBJ2-5; the D is unclear. The CDR3 spans 11 residues. Germline lookup yields CDR1 SQVTM and CDR2 ANQGSEA. V lost 3 bases and J 5 bases, leaving 7 bases between the germline ends. The DNA for the CDR3 is TGCAGCGTTGATGAGCTGGAGACCCAGTACTTC. It codes for CSVDELETQYF.